Here is one T cell receptor (beta chain) with its context. In the original workflow: Using reference gene primer amplification, nucleated cell counts were estimated. Sequencing was performed with immunoSEQ multiplex PCR; in TCRdb, only in-frame clones are kept and a portion is missing. That table is the source of V, J and clone size, and D and trimming were worked out from the DNA. The sample has fewer than 350,000 clones, roughly 90% seen once; the top ten hold over 9.5%. This sample is drawn from a study of blood T cell repertoires in COVID-19. CDR3 length: 14 residues. V was trimmed by 6 bases and J by 4 bases, leaving 13 bases between them. The germline V gene encodes CDR1 SNHLY and CDR2 FYNNEI.

The sample taken for sequencing was peripheral blood. This clonotype originated in a woman in her 30s with COVID-19, enrolled during active disease. The rearrangement uses TRBV2 and TRBJ2-1, with D possibly matching TRBD2 (5 bases). The CDR3 here is CASRAYSGYNEQFF. In DNA form, the CDR3 reads TGTGCCAGCAGGGCGTATTCGGGATACAATGAGCAGTTCTTC.